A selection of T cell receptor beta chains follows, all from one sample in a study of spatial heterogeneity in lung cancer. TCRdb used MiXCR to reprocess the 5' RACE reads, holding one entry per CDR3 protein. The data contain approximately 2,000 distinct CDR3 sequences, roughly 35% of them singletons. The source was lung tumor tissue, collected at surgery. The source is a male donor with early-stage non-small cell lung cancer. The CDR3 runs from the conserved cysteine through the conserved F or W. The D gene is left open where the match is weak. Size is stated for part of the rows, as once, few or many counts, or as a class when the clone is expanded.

TGTGCCAGCAGTTTGAGCGACAGGTCGGCTTCGGATTGGCATTTT CASSLSDRSASDWHF large TRBJ1-5 TRBV28 .
TGTGCCAGCAGTTTACTGGCAGGGAGTAAGGGGGAGCAGTACTTC CASSLLAGSKGEQYF many TRBJ2-7 TRBV27 .
TGTGCCAGCAGCTTAAGGGACCCCCAGGGGTGGCAAGAGACCCAGTACTTC CASSLRDPQGWQETQYF medium-sized TRBJ2-5 TRBV7-8 .
TGTGCCAGCAGTTCTACGATAGCGGGAGGCTACGAGCAGTACTTC CASSSTIAGGYEQYF . TRBJ2-7 TRBV28 TRBD2
TGTGCCAGCAGCCTCGGACACCTCGGGGCCCAGCATTTT CASSLGHLGAQHF large TRBJ1-5 TRBV5-6 .
TGCAGTGCCAAAAATTTACGTACGGGGGTTTTTGCAGATACGCAGTATTTT CSAKNLRTGVFADTQYF few TRBJ2-3 TRBV20-1 .
TGCAGCGTTGTTAAAGCGACAGGGGCGCAGAGCACTGAAGCTTTCTTT CSVVKATGAQSTEAFF . TRBJ1-1 TRBV29-1 TRBD1
TGTGCCAGCAGCTTTACAGGGGGCAAAAAGGCGAACACTGAAGCTTTCTTT CASSFTGGKKANTEAFF . TRBJ1-1 TRBV7-9 TRBD1
TGCAGCGAGCAAGCGGGAGTCACAGATACGCAGTATTTT CSEQAGVTDTQYF few TRBJ2-3 TRBV29-1 TRBD2
TGCAGTGCTAGAGGGGGACAGGATCAGCCCCAGCATTTT CSARGGQDQPQHF . TRBJ1-5 TRBV20-1 TRBD1
TGTGCCAGCAGGGTAAGGGCTAGGAGTGAGCAGTTCTTC CASRVRARSEQFF . TRBJ2-1 TRBV6-5 .
TGCGCCAGCAGCCAAGGGGACAGGACCTACAATGAGCAGTTCTTC CASSQGDRTYNEQFF medium-sized TRBJ2-1 TRBV4-3 TRBD1
TGTGCCAGCAGCCCAGGACTAGCCGTCTCTTACGAGCAGTACTTC CASSPGLAVSYEQYF medium-sized TRBJ2-7 TRBV5-5 TRBD2
TGTGCCACCAGTGATTTGTTCGCCAGGGTCTACGAGCAGTACTTC CATSDLFARVYEQYF . TRBJ2-7 TRBV24-1 .
TGTGCCAGCAGCCACCAACATCCCGCCGGGGAGCTGTTTTTT CASSHQHPAGELFF . TRBJ2-2 TRBV6-5 .
TGTGCCAGCAGTGAAGGCCCTGGGACAGGATTAAATGGCTACACCTTC CASSEGPGTGLNGYTF few TRBJ1-2 TRBV2 TRBD1
TGTGCCAGCAGCAGCCTTATAGCGGGAGGGGACACCGGGGAGCTGTTTTTT CASSSLIAGGDTGELFF few TRBJ2-2 TRBV6-2/TRBV6-3 TRBD2
TGCAGCGTCGCGACAGGGTCGGACACTGAAGCTTTCTTT CSVATGSDTEAFF . TRBJ1-1 TRBV29-1 TRBD1
TGTGCCATCAGTGTACGGCGGGAGGAGAGTGAGCAGTTCTTC CAISVRREESEQFF . TRBJ2-1 TRBV10-3 TRBD2
TGCGCCAGCAGCCAATACCCCCGGGGAGGGCACGAGCAGTACTTC CASSQYPRGGHEQYF medium-sized TRBJ2-7 TRBV4-3 TRBD2
TGTGCCTGGAGTGGGGGACAGGGAGAAAACATTCAGTACTTC CAWSGGQGENIQYF . TRBJ2-4 TRBV30 TRBD1
TGTGCCAGCAGTTACGTGGCGGGAGGGCCCAACTCCTACGAGCAGTACTTC CASSYVAGGPNSYEQYF . TRBJ2-7 TRBV6-2/TRBV6-3 TRBD2
TGTGCCAGCAGCTTATCGGGGAATGAGCAGTTCTTC CASSLSGNEQFF medium-sized TRBJ2-1 TRBV13 .
TGTGCCAGCAGTTTAGCCCCCGGGACCCAAGAGACCCAGTACTTC CASSLAPGTQETQYF medium-sized TRBJ2-5 TRBV27 .
TGTGCCAGCTTTCCTAGCGGTCAAGAGACCCAGTACTTC CASFPSGQETQYF medium-sized TRBJ2-5 TRBV2 TRBD2
TGCAGTGCTAGAATGGGGGTATCTATTAGGAGAAGTGGGTCCTACGAGCAGTACTTC CSARMGVSIRRSGSYEQYF many TRBJ2-7 TRBV20-1 .
TGTGCCAGTAGTATCTCTCTAGCGGCCGAGCAGTACTTC CASSISLAAEQYF . TRBJ2-7 TRBV19 TRBD2
TGTGCCAGGGACTGGGGAACCCAGTACTTC CARDWGTQYF many TRBJ2-5 TRBV6-6 .
TGTGCCAGCAGTTCCCCCACGGAGAGCACAGATACGCAGTATTTT CASSSPTESTDTQYF large TRBJ2-3 TRBV27 .
TGTGCCAGCAGTTCCCAGGGTTCTGGAAACACCATATATTTT CASSSQGSGNTIYF . TRBJ1-3 TRBV12-3/TRBV12-4 .
TGTGCCAGCAGCCCCAACGACAGGGGGCTTCTATCCAAGGAGTTCTTC CASSPNDRGLLSKEFF medium-sized TRBJ2-1 TRBV7-9 TRBD1
TGTGCCAGCAGTTTAACAGCGCTACGATCGGGGCAGTACTTC CASSLTALRSGQYF medium-sized TRBJ2-7 TRBV12-3/TRBV12-4 .
TGCAGTGCTAGAGAGTTGTTAGCGGGAGAAACAGATACGCAGTATTTT CSARELLAGETDTQYF . TRBJ2-3 TRBV20-1 TRBD2
TGCAGTGCTACGGAGGGGCTAAGCCGCTCCTACGAGCAGTACTTC CSATEGLSRSYEQYF medium-sized TRBJ2-7 TRBV20-1 .
TGTGCCAGCAGACAGAATAATGAAAAACTGTTTTTT CASRQNNEKLFF medium-sized TRBJ1-4 TRBV2 .
TGTGCCAGCAGATACACATCGAACACCGGGGAGCTGTTTTTT CASRYTSNTGELFF medium-sized TRBJ2-2 TRBV7-9 .
TGCAGCGTTGATGGAACCGGGGCGAACAATGAGCAGTTCTTC CSVDGTGANNEQFF few TRBJ2-1 TRBV29-1 .
TGTGCCAGCAGTGCCAGGGACGCAACTAATGAAAAACTGTTTTTT CASSARDATNEKLFF large TRBJ1-4 TRBV28 .
TGCGCCAGCAGTGCAATAGATACGCAGTATTTT CASSAIDTQYF . TRBJ2-3 TRBV10-2 .
TGTGCCAGCAGCTTAGCGGGAGGCAATGAAAAACTGTTTTTT CASSLAGGNEKLFF medium-sized TRBJ1-4 TRBV7-9 .
TGTGCCAGCAGCCAATCAGGAGGAGAAAAACTGTTTTTT CASSQSGGEKLFF . TRBJ1-4 TRBV3-1 .
TGTGCCAGCACTCAGGGTCGTGGCTACACCTTC CASTQGRGYTF large TRBJ1-2 TRBV12-3/TRBV12-4 .
TGCAGCGTTTCCCTAGCGGGGAGGACCTACGAGCAGTACTTC CSVSLAGRTYEQYF medium-sized TRBJ2-7 TRBV29-1 TRBD2
TGCGCCAGCAGCTTATTTGGGGAAGAGACCCAGTACTTC CASSLFGEETQYF few TRBJ2-5 TRBV5-1 .
TGTGCCAGCAGCTGGGGGGGGCCGAGGGATCAGCCCCAGCATTTT CASSWGGPRDQPQHF large TRBJ1-5 TRBV7-9 .
TGCGCCAGCAGCTGGACAGGGGTAGGGACTGAAGCTTTCTTT CASSWTGVGTEAFF medium-sized TRBJ1-1 TRBV5-1 TRBD1
TGCAGCGTTGCGACAGGGGAAGAGACCCAGTACTTC CSVATGEETQYF . TRBJ2-5 TRBV29-1 TRBD1
TGTGCCAGCAGCCTAGCAATCTACAATGAGCAGTTCTTC CASSLAIYNEQFF large TRBJ2-1 TRBV7-9 .
TGTGCCAGCACCTCGACTAGCGGGAGGAGGTTCTTC CASTSTSGRRFF medium-sized TRBJ2-1 TRBV6-2/TRBV6-3 TRBD2
TGTGCCAGCAGCCCAAGGGGAGACAGTTCCTACGAGCAGTACTTC CASSPRGDSSYEQYF . TRBJ2-7 TRBV6-1 .
TGTGCCAGCAGCTTGGTGGCTAGCGGGAGGAATGAGCAGTTCTTC CASSLVASGRNEQFF large TRBJ2-1 TRBV7-2 TRBD2
TGTGCCAGCAGTTTAGTGGGACGTGGCTACACCTTC CASSLVGRGYTF medium-sized TRBJ1-2 TRBV12-3/TRBV12-4 .
TGTGCCAGCAGTTATAGTGAGACCCAGTACTTC CASSYSETQYF . TRBJ2-5 TRBV2 .
TGTGCCAGCAGTGTTACGGGACAGAGCACAGATACGCAGTATTTT CASSVTGQSTDTQYF many TRBJ2-3 TRBV2 TRBD1
TGTGCCAGCAGTTATTCGCGGGGGGGAAGCGGGAAAGCAGATACGCAGTATTTT CASSYSRGGSGKADTQYF medium-sized TRBJ2-3 TRBV6-5 TRBD2
TGCAGCGCCATTCCGGGACAGGACAACGAGCAGTACTTC CSAIPGQDNEQYF . TRBJ2-7 TRBV29-1 TRBD1
TGTGCCAGTAGTATAGGGTGGATCGCGGGCGAGCAGTACTTC CASSIGWIAGEQYF . TRBJ2-7 TRBV19 .
TGTGCCAGCATAAGGGGAGAGACCCAGTACTTC CASIRGETQYF . TRBJ2-5 TRBV27 .
TGTGCCATCACGGGCACCCCGACGGTCACCGGGGAGCTGTTTTTT CAITGTPTVTGELFF . TRBJ2-2 TRBV10-3 .
TGTGCCAGCAGTCGGCCACAGACAGGAACGTACGAGCAGTACTTC CASSRPQTGTYEQYF . TRBJ2-7 TRBV6-2/TRBV6-3 .